Below are 23 T cell receptor beta chains sequenced from a single sample in a study of T-cell memory formation after mild COVID-19. TCRdb redid the calling of the 5' RACE reads with MiXCR, one entry per CDR3 protein. The repertoire includes 50,000 or so distinct CDR3 sequences, around a quarter of them detected once, and roughly 45% sits in the top ten. Input material: PBMCs or a T cell subset sorted from them (not recorded which). These receptors were obtained from a man between 18 and 29 years old who had mild COVID-19 (a few samples of this study predate the infection). Cell type and time point are not known.

This clonotype showed up many times. The chain employs TRBV28 and TRBJ2-5, with TRBD1 identical over 7 bases. This CDR3 spans 16 amino acids. Trimming at V came to 6 bases and at J to 0 bases, leaving 10 bases not matched to a gene. Germline CDR1 reads MDHEN; CDR2 reads SYDVKM. This chain's CDR3 is CASRGRDSSYQETQYF. The DNA for the CDR3 is TGTGCCAGCAGAGGCAGGGACAGTTCGTACCAAGAGACCCAGTACTTC.

This clonotype was counted a few times. The chain joins TRBV5-1 to TRBJ1-6; 7 bases map to TRBD1. The J segment lost 4 bases and the V segment lost 3 bases, leaving 10 bases of the junction unmatched. Germline assignment: CDR1 SGHRS and CDR2 YFSETQ. CDR3 length: 17 residues. The CDR3, as DNA: TGCGCCAGCAGCTCCCACGGGACAGAAAAATATAATTCACCCCTCCACTTT. Its translation: CASSSHGTEKYNSPLHF. The whole variable domain, remainder taken from reference TRBV5-1 and TRBJ1-6, is KAGVTQTPRYLIKTRGQQVTLSCSPISGHRSVSWYQQTPGQGLQFLFEYFSETQRNKGNFPGRFSGRQFSNSRSEMNVSTLELGDSALYLCASSSHGTEKYNSPLHFGNGTRLTVT.

The V gene is TRBV6-5, the J gene TRBJ2-7, with 9 bases that match TRBD1. V lost 6 bases and J lost 7; bases outside the gene matches: 13. Germline CDR1 is MNHEY and CDR2 is SVGAGI. CDR3 length: 15 amino acids. The CDR3 spells CASSPNPGTGREQYF. The CDR3, as DNA: TGTGCCAGCAGCCCAAACCCCGGGACAGGGAGGGAGCAGTACTTC.

The rearrangement links TRBV5-1 to TRBJ1-1; 7 bases align to TRBD1. The CDR3 has 16 residues. Trimming took 4 bases from V and 2 from J; bases not matched to a gene: 11. Per germline, CDR1 SGHRS and CDR2 YFSETQ. CDR3 sequence: CASSLDRVLANTEAFF. CDR3 in DNA: TGCGCCAGCAGCCTAGACAGGGTTTTGGCAAACACTGAAGCTTTCTTT.

This chain uses TRBV7-9 with TRBJ2-7; the match to TRBD1 covers 7 bases. The trim removed 5 bases at V and 3 bases at J, leaving 1 base unmatched. CDR1 and CDR2 from the germline V gene are SEHNR and FQNEAQ (reference sequence). The CDR3 consists of 12 residues. This chain's CDR3 is CASSQGVYEQYF. DNA of the CDR3: TGTGCCAGCAGCCAGGGGGTCTACGAGCAGTACTTC.

The CDR3 reads CASSQAWRGLANTGELFF. CDR3 in DNA: TGCGCCAGCAGCCAAGCCTGGCGGGGCCTCGCGAACACCGGGGAGCTGTTTTTT. V gene TRBV4-3 combines with J gene TRBJ2-2, with a weak D call TRBD2 (6 bases). Per germline, CDR1 LGHNA and CDR2 YSLEER. The CDR3 sequence is 18 residues long. V shed 1 base and J shed 0 bases, with 15 bases lying between them.

This chain uses TRBV10-3 with TRBJ2-3; D may match TRBD1 or TRBD2 (5 bases each). CDR1 is ENHRY, CDR2 SYGVKD, per germline. This CDR3 region has 14 residues. V was cut by 4 bases and J by 2 bases, with 10 bases left in between. The CDR3 is CAISVRDDTDTQYF. In DNA form, the CDR3 reads TGTGCCATCAGTGTAAGGGACGACACAGATACGCAGTATTTT.

This clonotype was recorded only once. J is TRBJ2-3 and V is TRBV4-1; D gene unclear. The germline gives CDR1 MGHRA, CDR2 YSYEKL. V lost 4 bases to trimming and J lost 11 bases, with 19 bases between them. The CDR3 extends over 14 amino acids. In DNA, the CDR3 is TGCGCCAGCAGCCCAAGCCGGTCTACGGAGCGGCAGTATTTT. Its translation: CASSPSRSTERQYF.

The chain employs TRBV4-2 and TRBJ2-1; 8 positions agree with TRBD1. Germline lookup yields CDR1 LGHNA and CDR2 YNFKEQ. CDR3 length: 13 residues. V shed 5 bases, J shed 8 bases, and the junction held 5 bases outside the gene matches. This CDR3 reads CASSAGRGHEQFF. CDR3 in DNA: TGTGCCAGCAGCGCGGGCAGGGGGCATGAGCAGTTCTTC.

This clonotype was picked up a small number of times. The chain uses TRBV3-1 and TRBJ2-2; TRBD1 matches 8 bases. In germline, CDR1 is LGHDT, CDR2 YNNKEL (reference sequence). Trimming took 4 bases from V and 5 from J; bases not matched to a gene: 6. The CDR3 length is 15 residues. The CDR3 DNA reads TGTGCCAGCAGCCCCGGGACAGGTTTTACCGGGGAGCTGTTTTTT. It is translated as CASSPGTGFTGELFF.

This sequence joins TRBV4-1 and TRBJ2-7; 10 bases map to TRBD1. The V gene end was trimmed by 5 bases and the J gene end by 5 bases; junction bases not matched to a gene: 9. CDR1 is MGHRA and CDR2 is YSYEKL in the germline V gene. The CDR3 runs to 15 residues. CDR3 loop: CASSVGTGVVNEQYV. In nucleotides, the CDR3 is TGCGCCAGCAGCGTCGGGACAGGGGTTGTCAACGAGCAGTACGTC.

This clonotype was observed a handful of times. In DNA form, the CDR3 reads TGCAGTGCTAGAGACTGGGCTCTTGGGCCCCAGCATTTT. Translating gives CSARDWALGPQHF. The chain recombines TRBV20-1 with TRBJ1-5; D is unclear. V was pared by 0 bases and J by 9 bases, with 12 bases between. The germline CDR1 and CDR2 sequences are DFQATT and SNEGSKA (reference sequence). This CDR3 is 13 amino acids long.

This clonotype was seen a few times. J is TRBJ2-3 and V is TRBV6-6, with D possibly matching TRBD2 (6 bases). Germline V gene lookup returns CDR1 MNHNY and CDR2 SVGAGI (reference sequence). V lost 0 bases and J 1 base, leaving 14 bases between the germline ends. This CDR3 contains 17 residues. CDR3 coding DNA: TGTGCCAGCAGTTACTCGTGGGACGGGGGACGCACAGATACGCAGTATTTT. Amino acids: CASSYSWDGGRTDTQYF.

This clonotype has just a few counts. This chain joins TRBV5-6 and TRBJ1-5; D unclear. Trimming cost V 4 bases and J 2 bases, with 13 bases left between them. From germline, CDR1 is SGHDT and CDR2 YYEEEE. This CDR3 has 15 residues. As DNA, the CDR3 is TGTGCCAGCAGCGTTCAGACTGCGGGCAATCAGCCCCAGCATTTT. It is translated as CASSVQTAGNQPQHF.

The chain has TRBV5-1 and TRBJ2-1, with 8 bases aligning to TRBD2. The CDR3 totals 16 residues. From germline, CDR1 is SGHRS and CDR2 YFSETQ. Trimming at V came to 1 base and at J to 1 base, leaving 4 bases not matched to a gene. In DNA form, the CDR3 reads TGCGCCAGCAGCTTGTTGGTAGCGGGATCCTACAATGAGCAGTTCTTC. Translated, it gives CASSLLVAGSYNEQFF.

The genes are TRBV5-1 and TRBJ2-1, with D possibly being TRBD1 (5 bases). Germline V gene sequence: CDR1 SGHRS, CDR2 YFSETQ. The CDR3 runs to 14 residues. Trimming stripped 4 bases from V and 3 bases from J, with 11 bases between. The CDR3 sequence is CASSRGADYNEQFF. The CDR3 bases are TGCGCCAGCAGCCGTGGGGCAGACTACAATGAGCAGTTCTTC.

This rearrangement joins TRBV7-9 to TRBJ2-6, with TRBD1 matching 9 bases. This CDR3 has 20 amino acids. The J segment lost 4 bases and the V segment lost 4 bases, leaving 17 bases of the junction unmatched. Germline lookup yields CDR1 SEHNR and CDR2 FQNEAQ (reference sequence). CDR3 coding DNA: TGTGCCAGCAGCTCCGGACCCGTGAAACAGGGGGCTAAGGGGGCCAACGTCCTGACTTTC. This gives the protein CASSSGPVKQGAKGANVLTF.

This sequence joins TRBV6-1 and TRBJ2-3; 9 bases match TRBD1. This CDR3 has 18 residues. Trimming removed 6 bases from V and 2 bases from J; junction bases left unmatched: 15. Germline CDR1 reads MNHNS; CDR2 reads SASEGT. The CDR3 loop is CASRVDVNGTGITDTQYF. The CDR3 bases are TGTGCCAGCAGGGTCGATGTCAACGGGACAGGGATCACAGATACGCAGTATTTT.

This clonotype was recorded at least ten times. The V and J genes are TRBV12-3 or TRBV12-4 and TRBJ2-5; possibly TRBD1 or TRBD2 for D (6 bases each). This CDR3 has 13 residues. Trimming took 8 bases from V and 5 from J, leaving 15 bases between them. CDR3 sequence reads: CASGRGEGETQYF. The CDR3 DNA is TGTGCCAGCGGTAGGGGGGAAGGGGAGACCCAGTACTTC.

This clonotype was detected only a few times. V usage is TRBV4-1 and J usage is TRBJ2-5; D is uncertain. Trimming cost V 4 bases and J 2 bases, with 11 bases left between them. Germline V gene sequence: CDR1 MGHRA, CDR2 YSYEKL. This CDR3 comprises 14 residues. CDR3 sequence (DNA): TGCGCCAGCAGCCGGATCGGTGGACAAGAGACCCAGTACTTC. This sequence encodes CASSRIGGQETQYF.

This clonotype was picked up a small number of times. This chain uses TRBV28 with TRBJ2-2; either TRBD1 or TRBD2 may supply D (5 bases each). Germline assignment: CDR1 MDHEN and CDR2 SYDVKM. Trimming pared 2 bases from V and 6 bases from J, leaving 10 bases between. The CDR3 sequence is 14 residues long. The chain's CDR3 is CASSLPRDAGELFF. The CDR3 DNA is TGTGCCAGCAGTTTACCCAGGGACGCCGGGGAGCTGTTTTTT. Filled out from reference TRBV28 and TRBJ2-2, the complete variable domain reads DVKVTQSSRYLVKRTGEKVFLECVQDMDHENMFWYRQDPGLGLRLIYFSYDVKMKEKGDIPEGYSVSREKKERFSLILESASTNQTSMYLCASSLPRDAGELFFGEGSRLTVL.

The CDR3 protein is CASSQDGDRVYGYTF. As DNA, the CDR3 is TGCGCCAGCAGCCAAGATGGGGACAGGGTCTATGGCTACACCTTC. The rearrangement links TRBV4-3 to TRBJ1-2; 9 bases are shared with TRBD1. The V gene's germline CDR1 is LGHNA and CDR2 YSLEER. V lost 0 bases and J lost 4; bases outside the gene matches: 3. The CDR3 is 15 residues long.

This sequence joins TRBV14 and TRBJ1-6; unclear D gene. The CDR3 spans 14 residues. Trimming cost V 5 bases and J 6 bases, with 11 bases left between them. The V gene's germline CDR1 is SGHDN and CDR2 FVKESK. The chain's CDR3 is CASSSTVFNSPLHF. The DNA of the CDR3 is TGTGCCAGCAGCTCCACAGTGTTTAATTCACCCCTCCACTTT.